Listed here are 28 T cell receptor beta chains from one sample, sequenced in a study of T cell responses to AZD1222 COVID-19 vaccine. Here immunoSEQ multiplex PCR was the method, and the copy in TCRdb shows in-frame clones only, minus some. This sample yields roughly 180,000 clones, of which around 93% are seen a single time; roughly 9.2% belongs to the top ten. Sequenced material: peripheral blood, taken on day 0 of AZD1222 vaccination. These receptors all come from an adult in good health.

This clone was seen only a few times. The V call is TRBV5-8, the J call TRBJ2-7; D not certain. CDR3 length equals 15 residues. V was pared by 0 bases and J by 0 bases, with 10 bases between. Germline V gene data show CDR1 as SGHTS and CDR2 as YDEGEE. CDR3 residues: CASSLVSRLSYEQYF. Written as DNA, the CDR3 is TGTGCCAGCAGCTTGGTCTCCAGGCTCTCCTACGAGCAGTACTTC.

CDR3 nucleotides: TGTGCCAGCAGCGTAGACCCGGGAGGGAACACCGGGGAGCTGTTTTTT. Encoded protein: CASSVDPGGNTGELFF. The chain employs TRBV9 and TRBJ2-2, with 7 nucleotides matching TRBD2. The CDR3 covers 16 residues. The junction had 3 bases not matched to a gene; V was cut back by 0 bases and J by 1 base. Germline-derived CDR1 and CDR2 are SGDLS and YYNGEE.

The chain uses TRBV6-5 and TRBJ2-5, with TRBD1 identical over 8 bases. This CDR3 contains 13 residues. Germline values: CDR1 MNHEY, CDR2 SVGAGI. The ends lost 9 bases at V and 1 base at J; junction bases unmatched: 4. The CDR3 loop reads CASLDRAQETQYF. The CDR3 DNA sequence: TGTGCCAGTTTGGACAGGGCCCAAGAGACCCAGTACTTC.

The J gene is TRBJ1-3, the V gene TRBV9; 9 bases fit TRBD1. V was clipped by 3 bases and J by 2 bases; unmatched bases: 9. The CDR3 loop spans 17 amino acids. Germline CDR1 SGDLS, CDR2 YYNGEE. The chain's CDR3 is CASSATGQGVPGNTIYF. The CDR3 DNA follows: TGTGCCAGCAGCGCGACGGGACAGGGAGTTCCTGGAAACACCATATATTTT.

The chain employs TRBV15 and TRBJ2-3; no definite D call. Trimming removed 8 bases at V and 1 base at J, with 7 bases between. This CDR3 contains 12 residues. Germline CDR1 and CDR2: LNHNV and YYDKDF (reference sequence). The CDR3 DNA sequence: TGTGCCACCGCGCGAGGCACAGATACGCAGTATTTT. Translating gives CATARGTDTQYF.

V and J are TRBV29-1 and TRBJ2-1; 9 bases are a match to TRBD2. The germline V gene encodes CDR1 SQVTM and CDR2 ANQGSEA. The J segment lost 4 bases and the V segment lost 2 bases, leaving 0 bases of the junction unmatched. This CDR3 comprises 13 residues. The CDR3 coding sequence is TGCAGCGTTGAACTAGCGGGATACAATGAGCAGTTCTTC. It yields the protein CSVELAGYNEQFF.

The J gene is TRBJ1-1, the V gene TRBV6-5; 10 nucleotides align to TRBD1. CDR1 and CDR2 (germline): MNHEY, SVGAGI. J gave up 12 bases and V 7 bases, and 11 bases lay outside the gene matches. The CDR3 spans 13 residues. This chain's CDR3 is CASNRQGARSTFF. For the CDR3, the DNA is TGTGCCAGCAATCGACAGGGGGCGAGGAGTACTTTCTTT.

In its sample, this clone was seen once. The genes are TRBV7-6 and TRBJ1-5; D is possibly TRBD1 (5 bases). Germline V gives CDR1 SGHVS, CDR2 FNYEAQ. V dropped 2 bases and J dropped 7 bases, with 12 bases sitting between them. There are 14 residues in the CDR3. CDR3 region: CASSLREGNQPQHF. CDR3 coding DNA: TGTGCCAGCAGCTTAAGGGAGGGGAACCAGCCCCAGCATTTT.

This rearrangement joins TRBV5-4 to TRBJ2-7; 9 nucleotides line up with TRBD1. The CDR3 spans 14 residues. The V gene's germline CDR1 is SGHNT and CDR2 YYREEE (reference sequence). Germline trimming cut 4 bases from V and 5 bases from J; bases unmatched to any gene: 7. In nucleotides, the CDR3 is TGTGCCAGCAGCCCGGGACAGGGTCGTCACGAGCAGTACTTC. It encodes CASSPGQGRHEQYF.

This chain uses TRBV27 with TRBJ2-2, with D maybe TRBD2 (6 bases). The germline V gene has CDR1 MNHEY and CDR2 SMNVEV (reference sequence). Trimming shortened V by 7 bases and J by 5 bases, and 11 bases separated the two germline ends. This CDR3 is 13 amino acids long. The CDR3, as DNA: TGTGCCAGCATAGGGGAGGAAACCGGGGAGCTGTTTTTT. As protein: CASIGEETGELFF.

This sequence joins TRBV20-1 and TRBJ2-1, with D perhaps TRBD2 (5 bases). The CDR3 loop spans 10 amino acids. Germline V gene sequence: CDR1 DFQATT, CDR2 SNEGSKA (reference sequence). The V end was cut by 3 bases, the J end by 10 bases, with 7 bases between. Written as DNA, the CDR3 is TGCAGTGCTAGCACGGGAGAGCAGTTCTTC. It specifies CSASTGEQFF.

This chain uses TRBV27 with TRBJ1-2; D is unresolved. The CDR3 is 13 amino acids. The V gene's germline CDR1 is MNHEY and CDR2 SMNVEV (reference sequence). Trimming took off 6 bases at V and 8 bases at J, with 16 bases between the two ends. Here the CDR3 DNA reads TGTGCCAGCAGACCCAATGGGGTTCGAGGCTACACCTTC. Its protein product is CASRPNGVRGYTF.

This chain joins TRBV2 and TRBJ2-1, with 9 nucleotides matching TRBD2. Germline V gene lookup returns CDR1 SNHLY and CDR2 FYNNEI. This CDR3 has 14 residues. This CDR3 reads CARGGTSPHNEQFF. The CDR3 bases are TGTGCGAGGGGGGGGACTAGCCCCCACAATGAGCAGTTCTTC.

The CDR3 here is CASSLVEPRSSYNEQFF. The CDR3 nucleotides are TGTGCCAGCAGCTTAGTTGAGCCCCGAAGCTCCTACAATGAGCAGTTCTTC. The chain uses TRBV7-8 and TRBJ2-1, with no clear D. The ends were cut back, 1 base at V and 0 bases at J, with 13 bases in the middle. The V gene's germline CDR1 is SGHVS and CDR2 FQNEAQ. CDR3 length: 17 residues.

The chain combines TRBV20-1 with TRBJ2-1; D is possibly TRBD1 or TRBD2 (5 bases each). The CDR3 consists of 14 residues. Germline assignment: CDR1 DFQATT and CDR2 SNEGSKA (reference sequence). V was trimmed by 3 bases and J by 8 bases, leaving 17 bases between them. The CDR3 protein is CSASIQRRGDEQFF. The CDR3 nucleotides read TGCAGTGCTAGTATCCAGCGGAGAGGGGATGAGCAGTTCTTC.

This clone was counted once. This chain links TRBV28 with TRBJ2-6; 8 bases map to TRBD1. The CDR3 contains 17 residues. Germline assignment: CDR1 MDHEN and CDR2 SYDVKM. V shed 7 bases and J 1 base; nucleotides not matched to a gene: 9. CDR3 bases: TGTGCCAGCACTGACAGGGGAGGTGCTTCTGGGGCCAACGTCCTGACTTTC. Residues: CASTDRGGASGANVLTF.

This chain links TRBV5-1 with TRBJ2-5; unclear D gene. The CDR3 length is 14 residues. V was clipped by 0 bases and J by 0 bases, with 6 bases between them. Germline V gives CDR1 SGHRS, CDR2 YFSETQ. The CDR3 DNA reads as TGCGCCAGCAGCTTGGACAGCTACCAAGAGACCCAGTACTTC. This gives the protein CASSLDSYQETQYF.

The CDR3 DNA is TGTGCCAGCAGTCCCGCCAAATGGCAGTTCTTC. Amino acid sequence: CASSPAKWQFF. V is TRBV12-3 or TRBV12-4 and J is TRBJ2-1; D is ambiguous. The CDR3 totals 11 residues. V was shortened by 5 bases and J by 12 bases, with 11 bases between the two germline ends.

The rearrangement uses TRBV10-1 and TRBJ2-1, with 9 bases aligning to TRBD2. V shed 9 bases and J 7 bases; nucleotides not matched to a gene: 10. Germline CDR1 WNHNN, CDR2 SYGVQD (reference sequence). The CDR3 totals 14 residues. The chain's CDR3 is CARSGGRDPNEQFF. In DNA, the CDR3 is TGCGCCAGATCGGGCGGGAGGGACCCAAATGAGCAGTTCTTC.

J is TRBJ2-6 and V is TRBV24-1; 7 bases match TRBD1. The length of the CDR3 is 17 residues. Germline CDR1 reads KGHDR; CDR2 reads SFDVKD. Trimming cost V 7 bases and J 4 bases; bases outside gene matches: 12. CDR3 coding DNA: TGTGCCACCAGACCCGGACAGGATCGCAGGGGGGCCAACGTCCTGACTTTC. Translating gives CATRPGQDRRGANVLTF.

The V gene is TRBV11-1, the J gene TRBJ2-1; D is possibly TRBD1 (6 bases). The CDR3 spans 16 residues. Deletions cut 2 bases from V and 0 bases from J, with 11 bases between. Germline lookup yields CDR1 SGHAT and CDR2 FQDESV (reference sequence). CDR3 loop: CASSLLGGSSYNEQFF. CDR3 bases: TGTGCCAGCAGCTTACTTGGGGGCAGCTCCTACAATGAGCAGTTCTTC.

The V gene is TRBV2, the J gene TRBJ2-1; weak D call: TRBD2 (7 bases). The germline V and J ends were trimmed by 4 bases and 1 base, with 14 bases remaining between them. From germline, CDR1 is SNHLY and CDR2 FYNNEI. The CDR3 has 16 amino acids. This CDR3 is CASSGGLAESYNEQFF. CDR3 nucleotide sequence: TGTGCCAGCAGTGGGGGGCTAGCGGAATCCTACAATGAGCAGTTCTTC.

The V call is TRBV2, the J call TRBJ1-6; TRBD1 agrees at 7 bases. The CDR3 loop spans 14 amino acids. The V segment lost 6 bases and the J segment 3 bases; nucleotides outside the gene matches: 2. Germline CDR1 is SNHLY and CDR2 is FYNNEI. DNA for the CDR3: TGTGCCAGCAGGACAGGGAACTATAATTCACCCCTCCACTTT. Protein: CASRTGNYNSPLHF.

This chain links TRBV9 with TRBJ2-1; 7 nucleotides match TRBD2. The V and J ends lost 4 bases and 7 bases, in that order; junction bases with no gene match: 8. The CDR3 is made up of 14 amino acids. Per the germline V gene, CDR1 is SGDLS and CDR2 is YYNGEE. CDR3 protein: CASSPRLAGNEQFF. The CDR3 DNA follows: TGTGCCAGCAGCCCTCGATTAGCGGGTAATGAGCAGTTCTTC.

The rearrangement joins TRBV28 to TRBJ1-2, with 7 bases aligning to TRBD1. Unmatched junction bases numbered 6, after V lost 5 bases and J lost 3 bases. CDR3 size: 14 residues. Germline CDR1 MDHEN, CDR2 SYDVKM. The CDR3 region has the DNA TGTGCCAGCAGTCAGACAGGGTTTTACTATGGCTACACCTTC. Translation gives CASSQTGFYYGYTF.

This sequence joins TRBV5-4 and TRBJ2-7; 7 positions agree with TRBD2. This CDR3 spans 15 amino acids. Trimming removed 4 bases from V and 0 bases from J; junction bases left unmatched: 7. The V gene's germline CDR1 is SGHNT and CDR2 YYREEE (reference sequence). CDR3 protein: CASSVAGRSSYEQYF. Here the CDR3 DNA reads TGTGCCAGCAGCGTAGCGGGTAGGAGCTCCTACGAGCAGTACTTC.

The V call is TRBV9, the J call TRBJ1-4; maybe TRBD1 (6 bases). V was pared by 3 bases and J by 3 bases, with 12 bases between. This CDR3 spans 15 amino acids. Germline V lookup: CDR1 SGDLS, CDR2 YYNGEE. CDR3 loop: CASSATGLANEKLFF. In DNA, the CDR3 is TGTGCCAGCAGCGCCACAGGGCTAGCTAATGAAAAACTGTTTTTT.

This clone was counted once. A junction boundary mismatches the germline segment, possibly from a read error. The V call is TRBV28, the J call TRBJ2-1; D unclear. This CDR3 is 13 amino acids long. From germline, CDR1 is MDHEN and CDR2 SYDVKM. The CDR3 DNA reads as TGCGTATCGGGCGGCACGACCTACAATGAGCAGTTCTTC. Translation: CVSGGTTYNEQFF.